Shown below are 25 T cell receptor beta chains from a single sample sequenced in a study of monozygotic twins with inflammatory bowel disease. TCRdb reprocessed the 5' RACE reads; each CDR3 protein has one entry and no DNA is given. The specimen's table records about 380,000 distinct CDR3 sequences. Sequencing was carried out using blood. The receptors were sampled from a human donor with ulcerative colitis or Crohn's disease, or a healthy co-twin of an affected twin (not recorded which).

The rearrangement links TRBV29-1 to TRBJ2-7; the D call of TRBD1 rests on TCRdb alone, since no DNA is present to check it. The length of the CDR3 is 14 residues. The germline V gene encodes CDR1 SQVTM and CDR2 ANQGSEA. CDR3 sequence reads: CSVVDQDRAYEQYF.

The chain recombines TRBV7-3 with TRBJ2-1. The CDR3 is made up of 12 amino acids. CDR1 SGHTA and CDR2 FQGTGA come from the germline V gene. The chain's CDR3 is CASSSTRNEQFF. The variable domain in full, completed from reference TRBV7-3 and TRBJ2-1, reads GAGVSQTPSNKVTEKGKYVELRCDPISGHTALYWYRQSLGQGPEFLIYFQGTGAADDSGLPNDRFFAVRPEGSVSTLKIQRTERGDSAVYLCASSSTRNEQFFGPGTRLTVL.

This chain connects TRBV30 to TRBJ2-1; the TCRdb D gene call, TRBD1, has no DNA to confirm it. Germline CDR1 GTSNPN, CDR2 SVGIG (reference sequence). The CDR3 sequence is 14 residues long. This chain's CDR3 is CAWTEDIGYNEQFF. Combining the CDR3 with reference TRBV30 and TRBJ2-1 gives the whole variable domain SQTIHQWPATLVQPVGSPLSLECTVEGTSNPNLYWYRQAAGRGLQLLFYSVGIGQISSEVPQNLSASRPQDRQFILSSKKLLLSDSGFYLCAWTEDIGYNEQFFGPGTRLTVL.

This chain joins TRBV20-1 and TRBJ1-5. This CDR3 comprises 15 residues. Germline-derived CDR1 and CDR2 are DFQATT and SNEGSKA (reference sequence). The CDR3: CSAKVRQTLQQPQHF.

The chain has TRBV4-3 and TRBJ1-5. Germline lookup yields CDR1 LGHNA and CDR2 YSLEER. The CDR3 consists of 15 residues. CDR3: CASSQERGAYQPQHF.

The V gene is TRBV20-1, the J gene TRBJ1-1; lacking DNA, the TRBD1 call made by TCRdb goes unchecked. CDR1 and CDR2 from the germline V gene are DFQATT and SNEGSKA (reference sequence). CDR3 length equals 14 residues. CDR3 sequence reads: CSARDSGTGDEAFF.

The CDR3 region is CSARSPERSADTQYF. The chain links TRBV20-1 to TRBJ2-3; TCRdb's D call, TRBD1, is unchecked because there is no DNA. Germline CDR1 and CDR2: DFQATT and SNEGSKA (reference sequence). The CDR3 extends over 15 amino acids.

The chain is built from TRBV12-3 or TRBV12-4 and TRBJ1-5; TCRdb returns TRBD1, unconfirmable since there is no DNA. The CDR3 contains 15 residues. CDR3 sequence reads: CASSFGGLWGQPQHF.

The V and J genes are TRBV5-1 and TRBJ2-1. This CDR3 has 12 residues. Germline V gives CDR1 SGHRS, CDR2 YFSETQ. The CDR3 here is CASRVGSNEQFF.

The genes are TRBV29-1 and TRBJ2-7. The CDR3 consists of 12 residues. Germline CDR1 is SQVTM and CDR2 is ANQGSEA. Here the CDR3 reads CSVVGNYYEQYF.

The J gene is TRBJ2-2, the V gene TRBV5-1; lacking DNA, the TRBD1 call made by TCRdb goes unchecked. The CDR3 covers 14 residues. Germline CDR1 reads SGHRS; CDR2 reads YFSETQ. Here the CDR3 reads CAVRGDSGPGELFF.

The CDR3 protein is CASRPQGARGGEKLFF. V gene TRBV28 combines with J gene TRBJ1-4; as DNA is missing, the TRBD1 call by TCRdb cannot be tested. This CDR3 spans 16 amino acids. Germline CDR1 and CDR2: MDHEN and SYDVKM.

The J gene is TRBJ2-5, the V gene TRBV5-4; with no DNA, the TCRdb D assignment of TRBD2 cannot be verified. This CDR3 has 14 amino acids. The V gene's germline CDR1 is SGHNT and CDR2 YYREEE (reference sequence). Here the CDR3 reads CASSQGTVKETQYF.

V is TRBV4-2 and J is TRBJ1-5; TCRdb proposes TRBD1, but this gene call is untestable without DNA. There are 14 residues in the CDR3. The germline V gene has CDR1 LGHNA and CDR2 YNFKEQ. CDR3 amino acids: CASSQRDRDQPQHF.

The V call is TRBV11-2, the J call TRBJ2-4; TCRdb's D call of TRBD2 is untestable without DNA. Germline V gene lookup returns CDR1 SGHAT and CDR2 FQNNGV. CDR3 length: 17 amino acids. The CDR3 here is CASSPRDYRLAKNIQYF.

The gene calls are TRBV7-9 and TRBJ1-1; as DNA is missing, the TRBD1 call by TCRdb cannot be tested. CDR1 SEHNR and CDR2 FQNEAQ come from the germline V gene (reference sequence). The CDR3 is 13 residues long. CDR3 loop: CASSPQTGLEAFF.

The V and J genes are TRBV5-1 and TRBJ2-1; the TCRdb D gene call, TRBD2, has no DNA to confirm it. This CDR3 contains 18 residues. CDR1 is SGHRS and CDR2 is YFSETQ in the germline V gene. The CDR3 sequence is CASSPNQAGLAGPNEQFF.

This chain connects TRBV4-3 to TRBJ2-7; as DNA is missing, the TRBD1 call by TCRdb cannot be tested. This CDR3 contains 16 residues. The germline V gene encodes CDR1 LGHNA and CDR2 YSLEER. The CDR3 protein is CASSQVVGTGHYEQYF.

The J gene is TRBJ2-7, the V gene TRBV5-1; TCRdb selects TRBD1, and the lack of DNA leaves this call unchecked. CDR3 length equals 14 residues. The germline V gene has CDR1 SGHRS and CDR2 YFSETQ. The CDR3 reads CASSLGGGGTKQYF.

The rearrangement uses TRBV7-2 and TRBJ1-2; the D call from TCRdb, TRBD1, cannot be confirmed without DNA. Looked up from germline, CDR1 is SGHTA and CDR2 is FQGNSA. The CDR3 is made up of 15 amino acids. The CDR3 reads CASSLVRDLNYGYTF. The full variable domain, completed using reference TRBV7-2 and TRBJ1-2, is GAGVSQSPSNKVTEKGKDVELRCDPISGHTALYWYRQSLGQGLEFLIYFQGNSAPDKSGLPSDRFSAERTGGSVSTLTIQRTQQEDSAVYLCASSLVRDLNYGYTFGSGTRLTVV.

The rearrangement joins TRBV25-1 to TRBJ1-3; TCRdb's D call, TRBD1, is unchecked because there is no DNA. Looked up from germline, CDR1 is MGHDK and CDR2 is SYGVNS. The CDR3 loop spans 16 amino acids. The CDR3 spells CASSELGRGTGNTIYF. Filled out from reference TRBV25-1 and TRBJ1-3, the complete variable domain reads EADIYQTPRYLVIGTGKKITLECSQTMGHDKMYWYQQDPGMELHLIHYSYGVNSTEKGDLSSESTVSRIRTEHFPLTLESARPSHTSQYLCASSELGRGTGNTIYFGEGSWLTVV.

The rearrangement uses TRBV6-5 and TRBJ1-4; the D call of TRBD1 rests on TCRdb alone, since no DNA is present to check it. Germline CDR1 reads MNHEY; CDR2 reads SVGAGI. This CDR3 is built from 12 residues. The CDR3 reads CASRDRGEGLFF.

The chain's CDR3 is CSAYKQGVEQYF. The rearrangement uses TRBV20-1 and TRBJ2-7; lacking DNA, the TRBD1 call made by TCRdb goes unchecked. The CDR3 contains 12 residues. Germline values: CDR1 DFQATT, CDR2 SNEGSKA (reference sequence).

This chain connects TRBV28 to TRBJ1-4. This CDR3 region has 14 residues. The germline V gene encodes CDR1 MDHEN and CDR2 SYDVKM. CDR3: CASSLAAGREKLFF. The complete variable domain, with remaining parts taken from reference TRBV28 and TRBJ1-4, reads DVKVTQSSRYLVKRTGEKVFLECVQDMDHENMFWYRQDPGLGLRLIYFSYDVKMKEKGDIPEGYSVSREKKERFSLILESASTNQTSMYLCASSLAAGREKLFFGSGTQLSVL.

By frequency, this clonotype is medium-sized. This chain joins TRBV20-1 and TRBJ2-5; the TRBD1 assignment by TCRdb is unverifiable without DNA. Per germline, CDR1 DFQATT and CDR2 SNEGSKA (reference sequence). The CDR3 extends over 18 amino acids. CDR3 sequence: CSARDESPTEGAHETQYF.